Each of the 4 T cell receptor beta chains below was sequenced from the same sample in a study of T cells in Graves' hyperthyroidism and ophthalmopathy. There were TCR beta CDR3 regions amplified from RNA transcripts. The HTBI primer set drove a first-round RT-PCR of the TCR CDR3. TCRdb passed the multiplex PCR reads through MiXCR, listing each CDR3 protein once. The sample shows around 300,000 distinct CDR3 sequences, around 25% of them seen only once. Input material: blood. The receptors shown here come from a man aged 40-50 years with Graves' hyperthyroidism that later progressed to Graves' ophthalmopathy.

The V gene is TRBV28, the J gene TRBJ1-5, with a possible D match to TRBD1 (5 bases). Germline values: CDR1 MDHEN, CDR2 SYDVKM. V lost 5 bases and J 4 bases, leaving 18 bases between the germline ends. The length of the CDR3 is 16 residues. CDR3 amino acids: CASSPPGTGGNQPQHF. CDR3 nucleotide sequence: TGTGCCAGCAGTCCCCCTGGGACGGGAGGAAATCAGCCCCAGCATTTT.

V gene TRBV10-3 combines with J gene TRBJ1-2; D may be TRBD1 (5 bases). V lost 1 base and J 2 bases, leaving 8 bases between the germline ends. The CDR3 totals 14 residues. Germline V lookup: CDR1 ENHRY, CDR2 SYGVKD. The CDR3 loop reads CAISELKGNYGYTF. In DNA form, the CDR3 reads TGTGCCATCAGTGAGTTGAAGGGGAACTATGGCTACACCTTC.

This clonotype occurred many times. The chain uses TRBV6-1 and TRBJ1-1, with D maybe TRBD1 (5 bases). V lost 4 bases and J 10 bases, leaving 25 bases between the germline ends. The CDR3 consists of 16 residues. Germline values: CDR1 MNHNS, CDR2 SASEGT. The CDR3, as DNA: TGTGCCAGCAGTGCTACGGCCCCCAGGACAACATTCGGAGCTTTCTTT. Translated: CASSATAPRTTFGAFF.

This clonotype was recorded at least ten times. V usage is TRBV7-3 and J usage is TRBJ1-2; 7 nucleotides agree with TRBD1. Germline lookup yields CDR1 SGHTA and CDR2 FQGTGA. The CDR3 consists of 14 residues. V trimming: 2 bases; J trimming: 8 bases; junction bases outside the gene matches: 8. In DNA, the CDR3 is TGTGCCAGCAGCTTACGGTACAGGGGTAAAGGCTACACCTTC. Its protein product is CASSLRYRGKGYTF.